Here is one TCR beta chain with its context. Time point denoted: sample taken at primary tumor resection. No cells were sorted before sequencing. The whole RNA sequenced was extracted from tumor, nontumor lung or frozen PBMC. Samples came from some 71 TRACERx patients with untreated early-stage lung cancer. A distinct unique molecular identifier was carried by each TCR cDNA molecule. TCRdb redid the calling of the 5' RACE reads with MiXCR, one entry per CDR3 protein. The repertoire consists of about 38,000 distinct CDR3 sequences, with around 5% occurring once and the leading ten covering 20% to 30%. These data come from a study of spatial heterogeneity in lung cancer. For the study at large: Raw reads contained each unique TCR and UMI combination more than ten times on average.

This sample comprised PBMCs, obtained at surgery. This clonotype was sampled from a female donor with early-stage non-small cell lung cancer.

The CDR3 is CSAPSQDYEQYF. CDR3 DNA sequence: TGCAGTGCCCCTAGTCAGGACTACGAGCAGTACTTC. The chain links TRBV20-1 to TRBJ2-7; D unclear. The CDR3 covers 12 residues. V was trimmed by 6 bases and J by 3 bases, leaving 12 bases between them. Germline V lookup: CDR1 DFQATT, CDR2 SNEGSKA (reference sequence).